One and the same sample provided the 26 T cell receptor beta chains below, sequenced in a study of T cells in Graves' hyperthyroidism and ophthalmopathy (dated by TCRdb to between 2017 and 2020). Library preparation was by multiplex PCR. TCRdb lists the instrument as Illumina HiSeq 2000. The TCR beta CDR3 regions were amplified from RNA transcripts. For the first round of RT-PCR on the TCR CDR3, the HTBI primer set was used together with the Qiagen OneStep RT-PCR kit. TCRdb reprocessing: public reads trimmed at Q25 with fastp, clones called with MiXCR, in-frame beta chains kept. CDR3 protein sequences are deduplicated, and each keeps its most common genes and DNA. The sample table contains a few hundred thousand distinct CDR3 sequences; only one count was recorded for 46% of them. Jointly, the top ten make up around 7.7% of the sample. The sequenced sample was peripheral blood or thyroid tissue (not recorded which). Receptors were obtained from a woman aged 18-29 years with Graves' hyperthyroidism.

The genes are TRBV20-1 and TRBJ2-3, with a possible D match to TRBD1 (5 bases). Trimming pared 2 bases from V and 2 bases from J, leaving 8 bases between. This CDR3 has 13 amino acids. Per germline, CDR1 DFQATT and CDR2 SNEGSKA (reference sequence). As DNA, the CDR3 is TGCAGTGCTAGACCGGACAACACAGATACGCAGTATTTT. Translating gives CSARPDNTDTQYF.

This clonotype occurred once. CDR3 sequence reads: CASRGQGGVRRYTF. CDR3 nucleotide sequence: TGTGCCAGCAGGGGACAGGGGGGCGTCCGTCGCTACACCTTC. The chain links TRBV2 to TRBJ1-2, with 11 bases fitting TRBD1. The CDR3 length is 14 residues. Germline values: CDR1 SNHLY, CDR2 FYNNEI. Germline trimming cut 6 bases from V and 9 bases from J; bases unmatched to any gene: 9.

This clonotype was observed many times. This rearrangement joins TRBV19 to TRBJ2-5; 8 bases map to TRBD1. Germline V gives CDR1 LNHDA, CDR2 SQIVND (reference sequence). The junction had 8 bases not matched to a gene; V was cut back by 6 bases and J by 2 bases. The CDR3 is made up of 15 amino acids. CDR3 protein: CASSRGQGTQETQYF. The CDR3 DNA reads as TGTGCCAGTAGCAGAGGACAGGGCACACAAGAGACCCAGTACTTC. Combining the CDR3 with reference TRBV19 and TRBJ2-5 gives the whole variable domain DGGITQSPKYLFRKEGQNVTLSCEQNLNHDAMYWYRQDPGQGLRLIYYSQIVNDFQKGDIAEGYSVSREKKESFPLTVTSAQKNPTAFYLCASSRGQGTQETQYFGPGTRLLVL.

The chain is built from TRBV20-1 and TRBJ1-4, with a weak D call TRBD1 (5 bases). V lost 4 bases and J 10 bases, leaving 13 bases between the germline ends. The germline V gene has CDR1 DFQATT and CDR2 SNEGSKA (reference sequence). The CDR3 is made up of 12 amino acids. The CDR3 region is CSANRPSGKLFF. The CDR3, as DNA: TGCAGTGCTAACAGGCCTTCTGGAAAACTGTTTTTT.

CDR3 DNA: TGCAGCGTGGAGGGGATTAATCAGCCCCAGCATTTT. The encoded protein is CSVEGINQPQHF. The chain is built from TRBV29-1 and TRBJ1-5, with D possibly matching TRBD1 (5 bases). The length of the CDR3 is 12 residues. Trimming pared 6 bases from V and 4 bases from J, leaving 10 bases between. Germline CDR1 reads SQVTM; CDR2 reads ANQGSEA.

This clonotype was counted a few times. This chain uses TRBV11-3 with TRBJ2-2, with 10 bases identical to TRBD2. With 5 bases clipped from V and 13 bases from J, the junction kept 16 bases outside the gene matches. In germline, CDR1 is SGHNT, CDR2 YENEEA. The CDR3 has 16 residues. The CDR3 is CASSQDPSSGRNGLFF. The CDR3 bases are TGTGCCAGCAGCCAAGACCCCTCTAGCGGGAGAAACGGGCTGTTTTTT.

At least ten counts were recorded for this clonotype. The chain joins TRBV6-5 to TRBJ2-5; D unresolved. V lost 2 bases and J lost 3, with 7 bases in between. Germline-derived CDR1 and CDR2 are MNHEY and SVGAGI. The CDR3 totals 13 residues. CDR3 DNA sequence: TGTGCCAGCAGTTACGCCGGAGAAGAGACCCAGTACTTC. Its protein product is CASSYAGEETQYF.

This clonotype was observed at least ten times. The rearrangement uses TRBV7-9 and TRBJ1-2; 11 positions match TRBD1. Germline CDR1 is SEHNR and CDR2 is FQNEAQ (reference sequence). This CDR3 has 13 amino acids. Losses at the gene ends were 5 bases for V and 6 bases for J; bases not matched to a gene: 2. CDR3 sequence reads: CASSRDRGDGYTF. The CDR3, as DNA: TGTGCCAGCAGCAGGGACAGGGGGGATGGCTACACCTTC.

This clonotype showed up just a few times. The chain combines TRBV18 with TRBJ2-7; tentatively, D is TRBD1 or TRBD2 (5 bases each). With 5 bases removed from V and 0 bases from J, the gap between germline ends came to 14 bases. The CDR3 has 15 residues. Germline CDR1 KGHSH, CDR2 LQKENI. This CDR3 reads CASSSSGTISYEQYF. The CDR3 nucleotides are TGTGCCAGCTCATCGTCCGGGACCATCTCCTACGAGCAGTACTTC.

This clonotype was seen a few times. The rearrangement links TRBV27 to TRBJ1-6; D gene uncertain. CDR3 length: 14 residues. Trimming stripped 4 bases from V and 6 bases from J, with 10 bases between. The germline CDR1 and CDR2 sequences are MNHEY and SMNVEV (reference sequence). The CDR3 DNA reads TGTGCCAGCAGTTGGGAGGGTTTTAATTCACCCCTCCACTTT. Translated: CASSWEGFNSPLHF.

Comments on this clonotype: A much larger clone lies one base from this, so it may be a read error. The V and J genes are TRBV10-3 and TRBJ2-7; 7 bases are a match to TRBD2. This CDR3 has 12 amino acids. CDR1 is ENHRY and CDR2 is SYGVKD in the germline V gene. Germline trimming cut 6 bases from V and 2 bases from J; bases unmatched to any gene: 1. CDR3 amino acids: CAIRSGAYEQYF. The CDR3 DNA reads as TGTGCCATCAGGAGCGGGGCCTACGAGCAGTACTTC.

J is TRBJ2-5 and V is TRBV10-3; D ambiguous. V lost 0 bases and J lost 5, with 13 bases in between. Per germline, CDR1 ENHRY and CDR2 SYGVKD. This CDR3 comprises 15 residues. The CDR3: CAISESSPQEETQYF. The DNA of the CDR3 is TGTGCCATCAGTGAGTCGAGTCCGCAGGAGGAGACCCAGTACTTC.

The chain couples TRBV4-1 to TRBJ1-5; D is ambiguous. V lost 4 bases to trimming and J lost 0 bases, with 10 bases between them. Germline-derived CDR1 and CDR2 are MGHRA and YSYEKL. The CDR3 spans 15 residues. CDR3: CASSPAGNSNQPQHF. CDR3 DNA sequence: TGCGCCAGCAGCCCAGCAGGTAATAGCAATCAGCCCCAGCATTTT.

J is TRBJ1-2 and V is TRBV9, with D possibly matching TRBD1 (6 bases). This CDR3 spans 15 amino acids. With 3 bases removed from V and 1 base from J, the gap between germline ends came to 13 bases. Germline V gene data show CDR1 as SGDLS and CDR2 as YYNGEE. CDR3 DNA sequence: TGTGCCAGCAGCGAAGGGGACACCCTTAACTATGGCTACACCTTC. This encodes CASSEGDTLNYGYTF.

The chain combines TRBV20-1 with TRBJ2-2; no clear D gene. This CDR3 spans 12 amino acids. The germline gives CDR1 DFQATT, CDR2 SNEGSKA (reference sequence). V gave up 1 base and J gave up 6 bases, with 6 bases separating them. CDR3 coding DNA: TGCAGTGCTAGAGTCCGCGCCGGGGAGCTGTTTTTT. Residues: CSARVRAGELFF.

The V call is TRBV2, the J call TRBJ2-4, with 8 positions matching TRBD1. CDR3 length equals 13 residues. CDR1 is SNHLY and CDR2 is FYNNEI in the germline V gene. V trimming: 5 bases; J trimming: 7 bases; junction bases outside the gene matches: 4. In DNA form, the CDR3 reads TGTGCCAGCAGTTGGACAGGGAGTAACATTCAGTACTTC. Protein product: CASSWTGSNIQYF.

This clonotype was counted between two and nine times. The V and J genes are TRBV20-1 and TRBJ2-3, with 13 bases that match TRBD2. With 6 bases clipped from V and 6 bases from J, the junction kept 6 bases outside the gene matches. In germline, CDR1 is DFQATT, CDR2 SNEGSKA (reference sequence). The CDR3 length is 14 residues. The DNA of the CDR3 is TGCAGTGCGCAGGGACTAGCGGGGAGGGATACGCAGTATTTT. Translation gives CSAQGLAGRDTQYF.

Concerning this clonotype itself: This may be a read error, as it is one base from a much larger clone. The V and J genes are TRBV12-5 and TRBJ1-6; D gene unclear. Between the trimmed V and J ends, which lost 3 bases and 6 bases, there was a span of 12 bases. Germline values: CDR1 LGHNT, CDR2 FRNRAP. CDR3 size: 15 residues. The CDR3 coding sequence is TGTGCTAGTGGTTTCGTTCTGGACTTTAATTCACCCCTCCACTTT. Residues: CASGFVLDFNSPLHF.

The chain combines TRBV7-9 with TRBJ2-1; possible D gene TRBD2, 6 bases. CDR1 is SEHNR and CDR2 is FQNEAQ in the germline V gene (reference sequence). Trimming removed 6 bases from V and 7 bases from J, with 19 bases in between. The CDR3 consists of 15 residues. DNA for the CDR3: TGTGCCAGCAGATTTGGACTACCCCCTTGGAATGAGCAGTTCTTC. Amino acid sequence: CASRFGLPPWNEQFF.

This clonotype has just a few counts. This rearrangement joins TRBV4-3 to TRBJ2-2; D might be TRBD2 (7 bases). Trimming removed 0 bases from V and 6 bases from J, with 17 bases in between. The CDR3 has 17 residues. Germline CDR1 reads LGHNA; CDR2 reads YSLEER. CDR3 bases: TGCGCCAGCAGCCAAGATATGGGGGGGGCTAGGGCCGGGGAGCTGTTTTTT. Translated: CASSQDMGGARAGELFF.

This clonotype was seen at least ten times. The J gene is TRBJ1-1, the V gene TRBV6-2 or TRBV6-3; D unresolved. CDR1 MNHEY and CDR2 SVGEGT come from the germline V gene. This CDR3 is built from 13 residues. V was trimmed by 6 bases and J by 8 bases, leaving 16 bases between them. CDR3 sequence: CASSPYSASEAFF. CDR3 DNA sequence: TGTGCCAGCAGCCCCTACAGTGCTTCCGAAGCTTTCTTT.

This clonotype was counted at least ten times. The rearrangement joins TRBV20-1 to TRBJ1-5; the D gene is possibly TRBD1 (6 bases). In germline, CDR1 is DFQATT, CDR2 SNEGSKA (reference sequence). Trimming shortened V by 2 bases and J by 6 bases, and 11 bases separated the two germline ends. The CDR3 sequence is 13 residues long. The CDR3 here is CSARNRVGQPQHF. CDR3 in DNA: TGCAGTGCTAGAAACAGGGTAGGTCAGCCCCAGCATTTT.

This clonotype was recorded a few times. The J gene is TRBJ2-5, the V gene TRBV20-1; the D call may be TRBD1 or TRBD2 (6 bases each). Trimming pared 0 bases from V and 2 bases from J, leaving 16 bases between. The CDR3 covers 16 residues. Germline loops: CDR1 DFQATT, CDR2 SNEGSKA (reference sequence). The CDR3 loop reads CSARDRETGLQETQYF. CDR3 DNA: TGCAGTGCTAGAGATCGGGAGACAGGTTTACAAGAGACCCAGTACTTC.

This clonotype has ten or more counts. The chain employs TRBV4-1 and TRBJ2-2; 14 bases fit TRBD2. Germline lookup yields CDR1 MGHRA and CDR2 YSYEKL. V dropped 6 bases and J dropped 3; count of bases not matched to a gene: 3. CDR3 length equals 16 residues. The CDR3 is CASSRLAGGYTGELFF. The CDR3 DNA reads TGCGCCAGCAGTCGACTAGCGGGAGGGTACACCGGGGAGCTGTTTTTT.

This chain connects TRBV15 to TRBJ2-5; D might be TRBD2 (6 bases). The CDR3 has 16 residues. Germline CDR1 reads LNHNV; CDR2 reads YYDKDF (reference sequence). The germline V and J ends were trimmed by 0 bases and 5 bases, with 16 bases remaining between them. The CDR3 loop is CATSRDLPGVWETQYF. For the CDR3, the DNA is TGTGCCACCAGCAGAGATCTGCCGGGAGTCTGGGAGACCCAGTACTTC.

This chain joins TRBV5-6 and TRBJ1-2; TRBD1 matches at 10 bases. CDR1 and CDR2 (germline): SGHDT, YYEEEE. V lost 4 bases, J lost 4 bases, and 10 bases stayed unmatched. The CDR3 totals 16 residues. The CDR3 DNA reads TGTGCCAGCAGCACCGGGACAGGGGCCGGGGGCTATGGCTACACCTTC. This translates into CASSTGTGAGGYGYTF.